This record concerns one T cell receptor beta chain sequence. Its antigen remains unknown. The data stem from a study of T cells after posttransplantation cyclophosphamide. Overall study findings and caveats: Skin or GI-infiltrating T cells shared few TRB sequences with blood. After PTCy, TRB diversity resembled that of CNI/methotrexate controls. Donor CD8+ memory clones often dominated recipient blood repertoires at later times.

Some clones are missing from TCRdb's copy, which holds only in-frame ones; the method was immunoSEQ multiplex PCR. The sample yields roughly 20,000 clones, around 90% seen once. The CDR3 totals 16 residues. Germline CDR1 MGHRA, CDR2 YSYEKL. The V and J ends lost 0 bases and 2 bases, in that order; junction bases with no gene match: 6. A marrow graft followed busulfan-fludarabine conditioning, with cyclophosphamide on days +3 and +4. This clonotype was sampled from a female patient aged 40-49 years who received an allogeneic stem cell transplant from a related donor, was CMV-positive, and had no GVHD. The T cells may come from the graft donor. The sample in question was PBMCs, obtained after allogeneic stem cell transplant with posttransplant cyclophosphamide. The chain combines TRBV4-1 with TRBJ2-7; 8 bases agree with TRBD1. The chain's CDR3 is CASSQDSRGLPYEQYF. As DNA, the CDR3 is TGCGCCAGCAGCCAAGACTCCAGGGGGCTTCCCTACGAGCAGTACTTC.